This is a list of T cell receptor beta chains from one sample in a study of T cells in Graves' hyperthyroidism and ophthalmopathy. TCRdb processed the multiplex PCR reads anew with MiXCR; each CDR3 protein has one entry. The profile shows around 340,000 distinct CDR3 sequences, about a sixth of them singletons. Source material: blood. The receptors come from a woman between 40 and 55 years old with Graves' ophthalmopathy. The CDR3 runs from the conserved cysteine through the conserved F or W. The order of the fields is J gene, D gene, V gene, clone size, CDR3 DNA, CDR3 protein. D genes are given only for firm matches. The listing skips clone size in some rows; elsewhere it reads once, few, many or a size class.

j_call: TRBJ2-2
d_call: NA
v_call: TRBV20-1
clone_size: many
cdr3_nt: TGCAGTGCTAGACAGGCCGGCACCGGGGAGCTGTTTTTT
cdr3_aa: CSARQAGTGELFF

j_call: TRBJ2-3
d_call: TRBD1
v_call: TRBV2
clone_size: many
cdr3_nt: TGTGCCAGCAAACCCCTGGGACAGGGAAACACAGATACGCAGTATTTT
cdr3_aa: CASKPLGQGNTDTQYF

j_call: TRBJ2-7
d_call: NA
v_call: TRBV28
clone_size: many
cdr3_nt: TGTGCCAGCAGTTTCCTGGACGGGGAGCAGTACTTC
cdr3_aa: CASSFLDGEQYF

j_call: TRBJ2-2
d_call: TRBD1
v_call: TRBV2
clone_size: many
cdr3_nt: TGTGCCAGCAGCCGGGACAGGGGCCCCCTTCTGAACACCGGGGAGCTGTTTTTT
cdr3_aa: CASSRDRGPLLNTGELFF

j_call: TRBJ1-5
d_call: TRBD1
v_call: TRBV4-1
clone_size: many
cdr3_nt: TGCGCCAGCAGCCAGCCAGACAGGGTCAATCAGCCCCAGCATTTT
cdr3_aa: CASSQPDRVNQPQHF

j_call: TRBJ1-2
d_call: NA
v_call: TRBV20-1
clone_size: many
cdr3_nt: TGCAGTGCTAGAGATCGTCCCAGGGGAGACTATGGCTACACCTTC
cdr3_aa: CSARDRPRGDYGYTF

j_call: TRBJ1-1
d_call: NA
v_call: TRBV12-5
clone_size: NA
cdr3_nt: TGTGCTAGTGGTTTCGGGGGCTTGACTGAAGCTTTCTTT
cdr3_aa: CASGFGGLTEAFF

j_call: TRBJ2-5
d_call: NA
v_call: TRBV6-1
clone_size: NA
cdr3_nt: TGTGCCAGCACCAAACTAGAACGACGTGCGGGGGAGACCCAGTACTTC
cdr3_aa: CASTKLERRAGETQYF

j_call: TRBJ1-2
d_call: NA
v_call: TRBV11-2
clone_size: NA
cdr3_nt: TGTGCCAGCACCTCTCGGGGGACTAACTATGGCTACACCTTC
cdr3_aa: CASTSRGTNYGYTF

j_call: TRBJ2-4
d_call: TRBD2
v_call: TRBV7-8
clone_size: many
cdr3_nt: TGTGCCAGCAGCCCCCCCGGGACTAGCGTGAACATTCAGTACTTC
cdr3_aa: CASSPPGTSVNIQYF

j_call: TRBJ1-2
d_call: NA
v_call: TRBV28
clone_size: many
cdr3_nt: TGTGCCAGCAGTTTCCGCGTGTCAGGAGGCTCTGGCTACACCTTC
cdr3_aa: CASSFRVSGGSGYTF

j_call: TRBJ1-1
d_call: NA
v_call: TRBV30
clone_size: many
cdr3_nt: TGTGCCTTCGACAGCATCGGGACTGAAGCTTTCTTT
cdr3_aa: CAFDSIGTEAFF

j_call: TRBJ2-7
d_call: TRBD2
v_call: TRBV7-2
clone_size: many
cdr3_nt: TGTGCCAGCAGCTTAAGTACTAGCGGGACCTACGAGCAGTACTTC
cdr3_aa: CASSLSTSGTYEQYF

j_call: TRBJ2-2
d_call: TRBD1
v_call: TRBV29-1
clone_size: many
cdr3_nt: TGCAGCGCTAGGGGACAGCCGAACACCGGGGAGCTGTTTTTT
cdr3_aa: CSARGQPNTGELFF